This TCR beta chain came from a study of early T cells in non-severe SARS-CoV-2 infection. Trimming took 6 bases from V and 9 from J, leaving 18 bases between them. Germline V CDR1 and CDR2: MDHEN, SYDVKM. The CDR3 is 13 residues long. MiXCR, run by TCRdb on the 5' RACE reads, gives a single entry per CDR3 protein. The sample has around 92,000 distinct CDR3 sequences; more than 9.5% are singletons. This TCR was recovered from an adult who was a healthcare worker with PCR-confirmed SARS-CoV-2 infection or an uninfected control (not recorded which). J is TRBJ2-7 and V is TRBV28; no reliable D call. The sample was whole blood. The CDR3 is CASSYTKFLGQYF. Written as DNA, the CDR3 is TGTGCCAGCAGCTACACCAAGTTCCTAGGGCAGTACTTC. Full variable domain (remainder filled in from reference TRBV28 and TRBJ2-7): DVKVTQSSRYLVKRTGEKVFLECVQDMDHENMFWYRQDPGLGLRLIYFSYDVKMKEKGDIPEGYSVSREKKERFSLILESASTNQTSMYLCASSYTKFLGQYFGPGTRLTVT.